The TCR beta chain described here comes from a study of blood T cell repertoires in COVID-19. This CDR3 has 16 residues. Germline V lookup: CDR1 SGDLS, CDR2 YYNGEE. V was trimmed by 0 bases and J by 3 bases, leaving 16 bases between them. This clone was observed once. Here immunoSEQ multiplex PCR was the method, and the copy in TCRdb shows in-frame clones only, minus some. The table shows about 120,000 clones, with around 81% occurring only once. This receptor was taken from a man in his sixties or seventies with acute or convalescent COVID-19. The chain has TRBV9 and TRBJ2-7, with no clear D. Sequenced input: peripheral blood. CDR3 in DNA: TGTGCCAGCAGCGTAGAATGGGCCGCCAATTTCTACGAGCAGTACTTC. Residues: CASSVEWAANFYEQYF.